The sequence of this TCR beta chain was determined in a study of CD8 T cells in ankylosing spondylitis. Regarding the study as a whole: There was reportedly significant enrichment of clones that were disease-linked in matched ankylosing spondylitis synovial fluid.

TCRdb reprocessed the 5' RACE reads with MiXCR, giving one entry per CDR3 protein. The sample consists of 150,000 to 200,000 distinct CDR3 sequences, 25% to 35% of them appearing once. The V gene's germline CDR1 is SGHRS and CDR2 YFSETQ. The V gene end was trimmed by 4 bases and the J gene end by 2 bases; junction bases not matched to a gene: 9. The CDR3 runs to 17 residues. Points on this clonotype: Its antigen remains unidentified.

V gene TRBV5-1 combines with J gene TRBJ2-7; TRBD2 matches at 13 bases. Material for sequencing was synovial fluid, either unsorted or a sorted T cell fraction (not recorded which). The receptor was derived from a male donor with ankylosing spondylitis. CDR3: CASSPDAGTSGTYEQYF. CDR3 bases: TGCGCCAGCAGCCCGGACGCCGGGACTAGCGGGACCTACGAGCAGTACTTC.